Included here is one T cell receptor beta chain sequence, with context. Which antigen it targets is not known. Base-call qualities are not available, and no considerably larger clone is one nucleotide away. The cohort was made up of about 670 healthy bone marrow donors. At the time of sampling, every cohort member was nominally healthy, though immune exposures that went unrecorded were likely present. The donor tested CMV seronegative, placing the donor among the 300 to 400 seronegative members of the cohort. Every donor gave a peripheral blood sample, and the peripheral blood mononuclear cells from that sample were used for TCR beta sequencing. The Qiagen DNeasy Blood Extraction Kit was used to extract genomic DNA from the blood cell samples. Libraries were built with the immunoSEQ multiplex PCR assay. For the multiplex PCR, a mixture combining 60 forward primers for TCR Vbeta segments and 13 reverse primers for TCR Jbeta segments was used. The CDR3 region of rearranged TCR beta genes was amplified from genomic DNA by a multiplex PCR assay. On the Illumina HiSeq System, the amplified TCR beta libraries were sequenced as 87-base-pair reads. Processing in the source paper ran as follows. Across the 600 to 700 repertoires, a later analysis counted 75 million to 90 million unique TCR beta chains, 8.5 million to 12 million of which were shared by at least two donors. Raw reads were error-corrected and collapsed into unique sequences with a nearest-neighbor algorithm that merged closely related sequences to remove PCR and sequencing errors. V, D and J gene segments were assigned by aligning CDR3 sequences to IMGT reference sequences. For a sequence to be retained, a match of at least six nucleotides to both a V gene segment and a J gene segment was required. Rearrangements were called productive when the CDR3 lacked stop codons and stayed in frame with V and J; all others were non-productive. Following IMGT convention, CDR3 was defined as the stretch from the second conserved V-encoded cysteine to the conserved J-encoded phenylalanine. The earlier analysis of 450 to 750 of the donors excluded any sequence lacking an unambiguous match to a single V gene segment. An earlier analysis of some 610 of the donors called V segments functional above 56.7% productive rearrangements and segregating when the between-donor standard deviation exceeded 5%. A statistical classification framework was built for diagnosing cytomegalovirus status from the catalog of TCR beta chain sequences. In a later analysis, V and J genes were assigned by comparing TCR nucleotide sequences against IMGT/GENE-DB human TR gene sequences. The TCRdist pipeline was used in a later analysis to assign CDR3 sequences and most-parsimonious VDJ recombination scenarios. A later analysis defined each TCR beta chain by its CDR3 amino acid sequence plus V-gene family, and excluded reads lacking a unique V-gene family. In a later analysis, nearly 600 highly shared, low-generation-probability nucleotide sequences were removed to address suspected cross-contamination and a sequencing artifact. A later analysis calculated a clonal expansion index for each public chain from normalized within-repertoire ranks of inferred template counts. In a later analysis, generation probabilities were computed with a VDJ recombination model fitted to out-of-frame rearrangements, and the resulting probabilities were checked against IGoR. In a later analysis, hypergeometric tests were used to score TCR-TCR, TCR-HLA and TCR-CMV co-occurrence, with a repertoire-size bias correction applied to TCR pairs. False discovery rates were estimated in a later analysis by permuting HLA or CMV assignments 20 times. In a later analysis, co-occurring TCRs were grouped using DBSCAN, and TCRdist sequence similarity was added for clustering within HLA-allele-positive subsets. Repertoires with fewer than 30,000 or more than 120,000 public chains, plus five repertoires with anomalous nucleotide sharing, were excluded from co-occurrence clustering. Imported from immuneACCESS, the table was reduced by TCRdb to in-frame sequences with V and J called. These copies leave out some clones; in studies compared against another copy, an unresolved V gene accounts for under half, and the cause of the remainder is not known. V, J and clone size are taken as reported in that table, and D and trimming were inferred from the DNA itself. Here the sample has roughly 120,000 clones; 81% occur a single time. Roughly 2% of the sample goes to the ten largest clones.

Measured from the cysteine to the phenylalanine, the CDR3 is 15 residues long. Only the CDR3 region is kept as DNA, spanning 45 bases read in frame from base 1. The germline V end is reduced by 4 bases and the J end by 4 bases; junction bases left unmatched: 9. The germline V gene (reference sequence) sets CDR1 to LNHDA and CDR2 to SQIVND. This record belongs to a study of cytomegalovirus exposure and HLA in healthy donors (dated by TCRdb to the late 2010s). With respect to the entire study: According to an earlier analysis of 450 to 650 of the donors, 150 million to 200 million T cells yielded 117 million unique TCR beta sequences and approximately 280 Gb of sequence data. An early release covering roughly 600 HLA-typed donors comprised approximately 300 gigabases of sequencing data and about 90 million unique TCR sequences. Among the roughly 400 genotyped donors, approximately 81% belonged to the genetic ancestry cluster associated with self-reported Caucasian donors. The study aimed to test whether cataloging public T cell receptors could reveal signatures of past pathogen exposure. The T cell repertoires of some 700 subjects were profiled by immunosequencing and related to cytomegalovirus serostatus. Besides the first cohort of hundreds of subjects, a separate validation cohort made up of 120 different subjects was used. To predict cytomegalovirus infection status, the study combined high-throughput TCR immunosequencing, statistical association of individual TCRs with disease status, and machine learning. A later analysis re-examined previously published TCR beta repertoires from about 670 donors and added high-resolution HLA genotyping to investigate patterns of TCR occurrence. The later analysis used no new phenotypic data to find candidate immune exposures, relying instead on TCR beta sequences and their occurrence across donors. To decide whether each TCR beta V gene segment behaved as functional or pseudogenic, an earlier analysis of 587 of the donors relied on high-throughput TCR beta sequencing. Alongside the repertoire data, information on donor age, sex, ethnicity and CMV serostatus was compiled. A later genetic analysis took genome-wide SNP genotypes for about 55% of the 666 donors and used that subset as a discovery cohort. Every discovery cohort repertoire had been produced on one sequencing platform. HLA typing covered class I and class II loci at four-digit resolution. Typing coverage differed by locus: A, B, C, DRB1 and DQB1 were typed in about 629-630 donors, DQA1 in 500 to 550, DPA1 in nearly 610, and DPB1 in 400 to 490. Roughly five DR-DQ haplotypes were treated as single units for association and clustering because of strong linkage in the cohort. Across under 500 genotyped donors of the cohort, an average of roughly 250,000 unique TCR beta nucleotide sequences per donor were sequenced, and roughly 18% of those sequences were non-productive. Results and caveats for the whole study, not just this receptor: Only TCR beta chains were sequenced in this cohort, and the absence of alpha or paired-chain data limited detectable features. Because counts were too low, roughly 17 rarely observed V segments, including chromosome 9 orphons, were left out of the earlier analysis of 587 of the donors. The study listed 164 TCR beta chains as associated with cytomegalovirus. According to a later genetic analysis, donors in an Asian-associated ancestry cluster had fewer N-insertions in productive TCRs than the roughly 670-donor mean. A group of highly shared sequence variants was considered likely to be a technical artifact of the sequencing pipeline. A few of the identified cytomegalovirus-associated TCR beta chains were confirmed in vitro to be specific for cytomegalovirus antigens. An association between a missense DCLRE1C variant and V-gene and J-gene trimming of TCR beta chains was found in a later genetic analysis and replicated in an independent cohort. Compared with equally common non-associated chains, HLA-associated TCR beta chains in a later analysis were more clonally expanded and had lower generation probabilities. CMV serostatus was the only immune exposure information available for the cohort. Across donors, most TCR sequences were observed very rarely, whereas some public TCRs were present in many individuals. A later analysis associated 15,000 to 20,000 TCR beta sequences with specific HLA alleles at a false discovery rate of 0.05. When HLA alleles, especially DR and DQ, strongly co-occurred, TCR associations were difficult to assign to individual alleles. Most CMV-associated TCR beta chains appeared to be HLA-restricted in a later analysis, and the HLA associations seemed to be driven largely by CMV exposure. Some IMGT-functional V segments, including TRBV6-2 and TRBV6-3, could not be told apart with the 87-base-pair reads, so those segments were excluded. In a later analysis, several top co-occurrence clusters were reported to appear linked to parvovirus B19, influenza, CMV and Epstein-Barr virus. A further reported finding was that TCR beta sequences accurately predicted the HLA-A and HLA-B alleles for most subjects in the first cohort. An earlier analysis of several hundred of the donors showed that most TCR beta V segments appeared in productive rearrangements either about 90% or about 30% of the time, which broadly matched IMGT annotations. The classifier was reported to diagnose cytomegalovirus status with high specificity and sensitivity in both the original cohort and the validation cohort. Linkage disequilibrium might explain the correlated functional status among segregating V segments, but an unknown experimental factor could not be ruled out. In a later analysis, the rate of TCR association differed among HLA loci, with DRB1 alleles having the most associated TCRs and HLA-C alleles having the fewest. Because HLA typing was unavailable for some donors at each locus, only the typed subset was used in association tests. According to the authors, the approach could potentially be generalized to other disease states and immunological phenotypes. Sequencing depth was assumed to be roughly uniform across donors in the presence/absence analyses, though that assumption may not hold.

This sequence was found in a young woman in good health and CMV-seronegative. The sequencing sample was made of PBMCs. Rearrangement joined TRBV19 to TRBJ1-1; TRBD1 matches 7 bases in the middle. The DNA sequence is given as TGTGCCAGTAGTACCCCCAGGAGGGGGCTCACTGAAGCTTTCTTT. It translates to CASSTPRRGLTEAFF.